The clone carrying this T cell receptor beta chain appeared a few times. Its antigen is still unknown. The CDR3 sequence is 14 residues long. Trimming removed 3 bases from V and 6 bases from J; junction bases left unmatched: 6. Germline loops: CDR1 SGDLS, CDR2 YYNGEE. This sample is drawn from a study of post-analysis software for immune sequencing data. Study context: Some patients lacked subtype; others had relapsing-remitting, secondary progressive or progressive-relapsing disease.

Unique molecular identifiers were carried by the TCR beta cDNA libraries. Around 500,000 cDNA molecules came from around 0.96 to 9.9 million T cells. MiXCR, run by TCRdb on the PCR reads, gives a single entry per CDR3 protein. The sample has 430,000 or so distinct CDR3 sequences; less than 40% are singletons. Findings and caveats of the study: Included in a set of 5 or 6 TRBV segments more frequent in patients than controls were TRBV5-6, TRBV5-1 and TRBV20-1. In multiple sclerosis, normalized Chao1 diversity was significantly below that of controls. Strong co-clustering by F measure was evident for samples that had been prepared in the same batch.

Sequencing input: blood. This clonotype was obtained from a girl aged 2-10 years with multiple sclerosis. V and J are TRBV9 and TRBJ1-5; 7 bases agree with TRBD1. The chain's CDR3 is CASSAQGEGQPQHF. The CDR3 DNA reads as TGTGCCAGCAGCGCTCAGGGGGAGGGTCAGCCCCAGCATTTT.